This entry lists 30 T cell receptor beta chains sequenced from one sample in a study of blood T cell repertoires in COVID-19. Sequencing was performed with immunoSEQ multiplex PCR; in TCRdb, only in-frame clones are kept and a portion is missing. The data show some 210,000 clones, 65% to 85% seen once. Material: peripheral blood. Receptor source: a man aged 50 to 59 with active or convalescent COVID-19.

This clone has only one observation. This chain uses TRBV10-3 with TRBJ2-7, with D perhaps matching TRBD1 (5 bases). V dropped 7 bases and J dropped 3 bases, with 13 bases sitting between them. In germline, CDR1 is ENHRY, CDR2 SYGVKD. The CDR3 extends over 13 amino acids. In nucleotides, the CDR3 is TGTGCCATCAATAGCAGGGATCACTACGAGCAGTACTTC. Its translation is CAINSRDHYEQYF.

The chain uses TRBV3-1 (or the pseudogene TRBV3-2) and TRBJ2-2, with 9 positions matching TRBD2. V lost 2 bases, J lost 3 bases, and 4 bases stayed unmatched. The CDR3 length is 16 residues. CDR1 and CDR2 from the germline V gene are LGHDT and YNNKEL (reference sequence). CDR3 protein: CASSQWRGGDTGELFF. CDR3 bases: TGTGCCAGCAGCCAATGGCGGGGGGGCGACACCGGGGAGCTGTTTTTT.

CDR3 nucleotide sequence: TGTGCCAGCAGCTCGCGGGGTCCCCGCACAGATACGCAGTATTTT. Protein: CASSSRGPRTDTQYF. The V call is TRBV7-2, the J call TRBJ2-3, with TRBD2 as a possible D gene (6 bases). V lost 4 bases, J lost 1 base, and 12 bases lay in between. In germline, CDR1 is SGHTA, CDR2 FQGNSA. CDR3 size: 15 residues.

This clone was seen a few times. The DNA of the CDR3 is TGTGCCAGCAGCCACCAGGGGGGTTCTGGCTACACCTTC. Its protein product is CASSHQGGSGYTF. This chain connects TRBV3-1 (or the pseudogene TRBV3-2) to TRBJ1-2, with 7 bases that match TRBD1. The CDR3 has 13 residues. The junction had 5 bases not matched to a gene; V was cut back by 3 bases and J by 7 bases. Germline V CDR1 and CDR2: LGHDT, YNNKEL (reference sequence).

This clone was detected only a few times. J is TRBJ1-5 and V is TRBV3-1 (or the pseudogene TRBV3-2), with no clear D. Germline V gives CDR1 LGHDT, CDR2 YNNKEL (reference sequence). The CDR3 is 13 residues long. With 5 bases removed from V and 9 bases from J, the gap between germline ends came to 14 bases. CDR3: CASSFDSDRPQHF. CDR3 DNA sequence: TGTGCCAGCAGCTTTGACTCCGATAGGCCCCAGCATTTT.

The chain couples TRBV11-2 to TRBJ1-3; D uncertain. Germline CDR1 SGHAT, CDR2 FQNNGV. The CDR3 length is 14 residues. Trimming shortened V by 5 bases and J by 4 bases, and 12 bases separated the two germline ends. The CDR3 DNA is TGTGCCAGCAGCCCAGACATAAAGGGAAACACCATATATTTT. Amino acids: CASSPDIKGNTIYF.

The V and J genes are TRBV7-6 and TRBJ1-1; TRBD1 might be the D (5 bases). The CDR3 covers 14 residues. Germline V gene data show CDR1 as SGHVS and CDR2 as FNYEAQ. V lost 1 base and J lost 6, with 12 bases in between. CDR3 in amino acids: CASSLVGGKAEAFF. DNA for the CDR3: TGTGCCAGCAGCTTAGTGGGGGGTAAGGCTGAAGCTTTCTTT.

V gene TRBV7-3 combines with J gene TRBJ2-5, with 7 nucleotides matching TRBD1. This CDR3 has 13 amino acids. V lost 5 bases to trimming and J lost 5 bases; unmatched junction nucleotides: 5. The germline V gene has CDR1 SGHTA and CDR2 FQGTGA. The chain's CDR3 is CASSAQGHETQYF. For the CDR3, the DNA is TGTGCCAGCAGCGCACAGGGGCACGAGACCCAGTACTTC.

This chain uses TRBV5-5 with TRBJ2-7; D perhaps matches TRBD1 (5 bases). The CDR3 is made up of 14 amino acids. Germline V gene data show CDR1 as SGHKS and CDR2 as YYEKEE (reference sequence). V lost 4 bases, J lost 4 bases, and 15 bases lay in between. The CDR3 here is CASSPGHLEYEQYF. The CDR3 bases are TGTGCCAGCAGCCCTGGACACCTCGAGTACGAGCAGTACTTC.

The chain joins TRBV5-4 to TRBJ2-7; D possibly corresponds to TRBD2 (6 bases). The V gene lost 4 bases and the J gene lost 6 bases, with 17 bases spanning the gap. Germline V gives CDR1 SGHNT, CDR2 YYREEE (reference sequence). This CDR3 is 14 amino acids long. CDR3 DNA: TGTGCCAGCAGCGACGGGAGTCAGCTCTCCGAGCAGTACTTC. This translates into CASSDGSQLSEQYF.

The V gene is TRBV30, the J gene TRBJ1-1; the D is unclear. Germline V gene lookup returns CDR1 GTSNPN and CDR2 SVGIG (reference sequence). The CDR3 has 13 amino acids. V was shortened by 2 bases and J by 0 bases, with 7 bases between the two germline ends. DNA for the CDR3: TGTGCCTGGAGTAAGGGAGTGAACACTGAAGCTTTCTTT. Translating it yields CAWSKGVNTEAFF.

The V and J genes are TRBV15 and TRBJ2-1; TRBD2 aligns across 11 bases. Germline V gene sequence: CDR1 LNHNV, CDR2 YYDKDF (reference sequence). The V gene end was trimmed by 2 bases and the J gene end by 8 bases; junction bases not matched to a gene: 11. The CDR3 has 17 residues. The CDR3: CATSRSLLAGEIDEQFF. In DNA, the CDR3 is TGTGCCACCAGCAGATCATTACTAGCGGGAGAAATCGATGAGCAGTTCTTC.

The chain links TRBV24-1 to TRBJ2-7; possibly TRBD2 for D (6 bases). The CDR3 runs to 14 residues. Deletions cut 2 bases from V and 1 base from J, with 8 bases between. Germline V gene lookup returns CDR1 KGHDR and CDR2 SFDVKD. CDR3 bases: TGTGCCACCAGTGATTCAAGCGGGTCCTACGAGCAGTACTTC. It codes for CATSDSSGSYEQYF.

In DNA form, the CDR3 reads TGTGCCAGCAACCGTCAGGGGCTTGAAGCTTTCTTT. Its translation: CASNRQGLEAFF. V usage is TRBV3-1 (or the pseudogene TRBV3-2) and J usage is TRBJ1-1, with TRBD1 as a possible D gene (6 bases). V gave up 7 bases and J gave up 7 bases, with 13 bases separating them. This CDR3 has 12 residues. The germline gives CDR1 LGHDT, CDR2 YNNKEL (reference sequence).

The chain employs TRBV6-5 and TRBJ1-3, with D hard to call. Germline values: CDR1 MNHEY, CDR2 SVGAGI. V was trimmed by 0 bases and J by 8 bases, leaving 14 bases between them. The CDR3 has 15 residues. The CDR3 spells CASSYSDARRDTIYF. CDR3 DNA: TGTGCCAGCAGTTACTCAGACGCACGGAGGGACACCATATATTTT.

The CDR3 DNA follows: TGTGCCAGTACCTCTTCGGGACTAATCTACAATGAGCAGTTCTTC. It encodes CASTSSGLIYNEQFF. V usage is TRBV19 and J usage is TRBJ2-1; 7 bases line up with TRBD2. The CDR3 is 15 residues long. V was clipped by 7 bases and J by 3 bases; unmatched bases: 9. The V gene's germline CDR1 is LNHDA and CDR2 SQIVND (reference sequence).

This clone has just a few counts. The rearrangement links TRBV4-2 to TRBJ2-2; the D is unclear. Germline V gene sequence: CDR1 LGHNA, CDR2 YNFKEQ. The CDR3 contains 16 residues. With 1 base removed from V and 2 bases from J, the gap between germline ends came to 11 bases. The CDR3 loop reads CASSQGLSGNTGELFF. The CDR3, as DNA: TGTGCCAGCAGCCAAGGTCTATCGGGTAACACCGGGGAGCTGTTTTTT.

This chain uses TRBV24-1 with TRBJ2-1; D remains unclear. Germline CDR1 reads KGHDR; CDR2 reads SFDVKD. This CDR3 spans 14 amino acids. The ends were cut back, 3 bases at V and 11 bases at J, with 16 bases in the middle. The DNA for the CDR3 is TGTGCCACCAGTGATCCCGATGTGGGCCCTCAGCAGTTCTTC. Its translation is CATSDPDVGPQQFF.

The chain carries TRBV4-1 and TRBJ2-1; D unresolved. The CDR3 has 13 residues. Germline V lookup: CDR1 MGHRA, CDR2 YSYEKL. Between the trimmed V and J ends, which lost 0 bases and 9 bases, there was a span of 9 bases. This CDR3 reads CASSQDERFEQFF. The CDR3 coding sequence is TGCGCCAGCAGCCAAGATGAGAGATTTGAGCAGTTCTTC.

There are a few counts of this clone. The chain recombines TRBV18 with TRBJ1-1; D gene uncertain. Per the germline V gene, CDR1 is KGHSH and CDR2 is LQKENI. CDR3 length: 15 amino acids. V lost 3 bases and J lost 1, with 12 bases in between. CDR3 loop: CASSPLPSRNTEAFF. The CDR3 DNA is TGTGCCAGCTCACCCCTTCCTTCGAGGAACACTGAAGCTTTCTTT.

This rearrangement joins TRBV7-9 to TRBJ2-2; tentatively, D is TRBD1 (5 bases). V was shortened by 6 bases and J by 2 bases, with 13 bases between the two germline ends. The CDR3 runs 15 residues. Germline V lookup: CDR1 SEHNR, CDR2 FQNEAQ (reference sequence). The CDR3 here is CASRVSGHNTGELFF. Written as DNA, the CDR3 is TGTGCCAGCAGGGTATCTGGACATAACACCGGGGAGCTGTTTTTT.

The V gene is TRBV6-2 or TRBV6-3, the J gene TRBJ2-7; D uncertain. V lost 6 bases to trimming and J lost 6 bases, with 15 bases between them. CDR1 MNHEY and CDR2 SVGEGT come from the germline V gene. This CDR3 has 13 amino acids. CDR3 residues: CASSLPQVSEQYF. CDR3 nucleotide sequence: TGTGCCAGCAGCCTCCCCCAGGTCTCCGAGCAGTACTTC.

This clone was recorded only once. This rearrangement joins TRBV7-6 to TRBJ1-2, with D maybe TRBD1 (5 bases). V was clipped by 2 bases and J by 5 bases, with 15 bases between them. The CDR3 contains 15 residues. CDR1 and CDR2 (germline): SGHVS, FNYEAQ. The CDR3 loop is CASSLRAGSLYGYTF. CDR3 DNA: TGTGCCAGCAGCTTAAGGGCAGGGTCCCTGTATGGCTACACCTTC.

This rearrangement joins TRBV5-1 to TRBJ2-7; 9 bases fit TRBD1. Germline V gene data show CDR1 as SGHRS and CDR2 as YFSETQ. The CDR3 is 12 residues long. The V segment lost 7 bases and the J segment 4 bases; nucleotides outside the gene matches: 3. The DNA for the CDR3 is TGCGCCAGCCGGGACAGGGCTTACGAGCAGTACTTC. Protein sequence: CASRDRAYEQYF.

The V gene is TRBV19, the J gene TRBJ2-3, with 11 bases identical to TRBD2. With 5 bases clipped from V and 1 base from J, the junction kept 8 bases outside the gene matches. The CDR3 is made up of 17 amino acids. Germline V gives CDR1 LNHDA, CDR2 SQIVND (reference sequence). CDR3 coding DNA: TGTGCCAGTAGTCCGGTCCCGGGACTAGCGGGCACAGATACGCAGTATTTT. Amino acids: CASSPVPGLAGTDTQYF.

CDR3 bases: TGTGCCAGCAGCTCAGGGACAGGGGCTTACGAGCAGTACTTC. It specifies CASSSGTGAYEQYF. This chain uses TRBV5-4 with TRBJ2-7; the match to TRBD1 covers 10 bases. V was pared by 3 bases and J by 4 bases, with 4 bases of the junction left unmatched. CDR1 and CDR2 from the germline V gene are SGHNT and YYREEE (reference sequence). The CDR3 is 14 amino acids.

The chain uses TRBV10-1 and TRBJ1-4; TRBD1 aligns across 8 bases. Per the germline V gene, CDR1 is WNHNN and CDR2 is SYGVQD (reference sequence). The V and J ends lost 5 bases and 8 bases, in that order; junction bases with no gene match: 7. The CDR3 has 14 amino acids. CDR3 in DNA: TGCGCCAGCAGTCCAGGGACAGGAGGGGAAAAACTGTTTTTT. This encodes CASSPGTGGEKLFF.

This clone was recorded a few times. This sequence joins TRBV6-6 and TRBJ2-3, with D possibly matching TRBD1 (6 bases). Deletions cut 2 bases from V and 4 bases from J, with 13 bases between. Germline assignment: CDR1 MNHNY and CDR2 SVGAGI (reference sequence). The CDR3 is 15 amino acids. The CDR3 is CASSYGNRAADTQYF. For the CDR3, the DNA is TGTGCCAGCAGTTACGGAAACAGGGCTGCAGATACGCAGTATTTT.

In nucleotides, the CDR3 is TGTGCCAGCACCTTCGGTAGAACTGAAGCTTTCTTT. Its protein product is CASTFGRTEAFF. This sequence joins TRBV28 and TRBJ1-1; unclear D gene. V was trimmed by 7 bases and J by 5 bases, leaving 11 bases between them. The V gene's germline CDR1 is MDHEN and CDR2 SYDVKM. This CDR3 region has 12 residues. The entire variable domain, with the rest obtained from reference TRBV28 and TRBJ1-1, is as follows: DVKVTQSSRYLVKRTGEKVFLECVQDMDHENMFWYRQDPGLGLRLIYFSYDVKMKEKGDIPEGYSVSREKKERFSLILESASTNQTSMYLCASTFGRTEAFFGQGTRLTVV.

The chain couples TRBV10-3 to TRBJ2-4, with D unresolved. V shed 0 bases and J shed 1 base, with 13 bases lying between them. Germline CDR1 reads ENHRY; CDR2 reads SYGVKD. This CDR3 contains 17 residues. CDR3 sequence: CAISESRGDTAKNIQYF. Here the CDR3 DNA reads TGTGCCATCAGTGAGTCCCGCGGCGATACGGCCAAAAACATTCAGTACTTC.